The 3 T cell receptor beta chains listed next were all sequenced from one sample in a study of blood T cell repertoires in COVID-19. TCRdb's copy holds only in-frame clones and misses some; the assay was immunoSEQ multiplex PCR. The sample holds roughly 97,000 clones; roughly 83% are singletons and the top ten take approximately 3.3%. Sample: peripheral blood. Receptor source: an elderly woman with active or convalescent COVID-19.

This chain links TRBV18 with TRBJ2-5; D is perhaps TRBD2 (5 bases). This CDR3 is 16 amino acids long. Germline V gene data show CDR1 as KGHSH and CDR2 as LQKENI. With 0 bases removed from V and 5 bases from J, the gap between germline ends came to 16 bases. The CDR3 nucleotides read TGTGCCAGCTCACCACCCAGCGCCCCCGGCGGGGAGACCCAGTACTTC. This translates into CASSPPSAPGGETQYF.

This clone came up once. This chain uses TRBV9 with TRBJ2-3, with D perhaps matching TRBD1 (7 bases). Germline CDR1 SGDLS, CDR2 YYNGEE. This CDR3 comprises 15 residues. V dropped 3 bases and J dropped 4 bases, with 15 bases sitting between them. This CDR3 is CASSETGRISDTQYF. The CDR3 nucleotides read TGTGCCAGCAGCGAGACAGGGAGGATTTCAGATACGCAGTATTTT.

The chain is built from TRBV11-2 and TRBJ2-3, with 8 bases fitting TRBD2. This CDR3 has 13 residues. The J segment lost 3 bases and the V segment lost 5 bases, leaving 1 base of the junction unmatched. In germline, CDR1 is SGHAT, CDR2 FQNNGV. The CDR3 DNA reads as TGTGCCAGCAGCCAGCGGGAGACAGATACGCAGTATTTT. As protein: CASSQRETDTQYF.